Listed here is a single T cell receptor beta chain. Its antigen is not identified. This sample is part of a study of naive and memory T cell subsets. General study findings and limits: A clonotype means one alpha or beta sequence, not an alpha/beta pair.

Four subsets defined by CD45RA and CD27 were sorted after CD3, CD4, CD8 and live/dead staining. This CDR3 is 16 amino acids long. V shed 3 bases and J shed 1 base, with 12 bases lying between them. The V gene's germline CDR1 is SNHLY and CDR2 FYNNEI. An equimolar mix of two oligonucleotides served as the beta constant-region primer for TRBC1 and TRBC2. Four rounds of PCR amplified the ligated cDNA using nested alpha and beta constant-region primers plus SP2. TCRdb reprocessed the UMI-ligation and nested PCR reads via MiXCR and lists one record per CDR3 protein. This sample has 85,000 or so distinct CDR3 sequences, with over 9% found just once.

V gene TRBV2 combines with J gene TRBJ2-2; a possible D gene is TRBD2 (6 bases). The receptor was isolated from a human donor in good health. Sequencing input: naive CD8+ T cells from blood. The CDR3 spells CASSDSEGMNTGELFF. The CDR3, as DNA: TGTGCCAGCAGTGACTCGGAGGGCATGAACACCGGGGAGCTGTTTTTT.